Shown below are 30 T cell receptor beta chains from a single sample sequenced in a study of cytomegalovirus exposure and HLA in healthy donors. It was with 60 Vbeta and 13 Jbeta primers that the PCR ran. TCRdb's copy holds only in-frame clones and misses some; the assay was immunoSEQ multiplex PCR. The sample lists around 130,000 clones, roughly four fifths occurring once. The sequencing sample was made of PBMCs. These TCRs come from a young man in good health and CMV-seronegative.

The chain uses TRBV27 and TRBJ2-1; 10 bases fit TRBD2. With V trimmed by 3 bases and J by 6 bases, 2 bases remained unmatched. The CDR3 spans 14 residues. Germline CDR1 MNHEY, CDR2 SMNVEV (reference sequence). DNA for the CDR3: TGTGCCAGCAGTTTTGGACTAGCGGTCAATGAGCAGTTCTTC. Its translation is CASSFGLAVNEQFF.

This chain connects TRBV29-1 to TRBJ1-5, with 7 bases identical to TRBD1. This CDR3 region has 13 residues. Germline V CDR1 and CDR2: SQVTM, ANQGSEA. Trimming took 5 bases from V and 1 from J; bases not matched to a gene: 2. The CDR3 sequence: CSVSGGSNQPQHF. Here the CDR3 DNA reads TGCAGCGTTTCAGGGGGGAGCAATCAGCCCCAGCATTTT.

The J gene is TRBJ2-7, the V gene TRBV13; 7 bases align to TRBD1. V shed 5 bases, J shed 2 bases, and the junction held 9 bases outside the gene matches. Germline CDR1 PRHDT, CDR2 FYEKMQ (reference sequence). This CDR3 is 15 amino acids long. As DNA, the CDR3 is TGTGCCAGCAGCACCCCCGCGACAGGGACCTACGAGCAGTACTTC. Translation: CASSTPATGTYEQYF.

The rearrangement joins TRBV4-3 to TRBJ2-2; TRBD2 matches 7 bases. The germline V gene has CDR1 LGHNA and CDR2 YSLEER. The CDR3 covers 17 residues. V shed 0 bases and J 6 bases; nucleotides not matched to a gene: 10. In nucleotides, the CDR3 is TGCGCCAGCAGCCAAGATTTTGCGGGAGCCCGGGCCGGGGAGCTGTTTTTT. Its translation: CASSQDFAGARAGELFF.

The chain carries TRBV6-5 and TRBJ2-2; no clear D. The CDR3 length is 14 residues. Trimming removed 5 bases from V and 1 base from J, with 8 bases in between. Germline lookup yields CDR1 MNHEY and CDR2 SVGAGI. For the CDR3, the DNA is TGTGCCAGCAGTGTCAATTGGAACACCGGGGAGCTGTTTTTT. The encoded protein is CASSVNWNTGELFF.

This clone has only a few counts. V and J are TRBV11-2 and TRBJ1-3; 9 nucleotides line up with TRBD1. This CDR3 has 18 residues. The germline gives CDR1 SGHAT, CDR2 FQNNGV. J lost 1 base, V lost 7 bases, and 14 bases had no gene match. CDR3 in amino acids: CASTTRDRAVNSGNTIYF. The CDR3 DNA is TGTGCCAGCACCACCCGGGACAGGGCTGTCAATTCTGGAAACACCATATATTTT.

This CDR3 reads CASSGTRGGRETQYF. Here the CDR3 DNA reads TGTGCCAGCAGTGGGACTCGCGGGGGGCGGGAGACCCAGTACTTC. The rearrangement links TRBV2 to TRBJ2-5, with TRBD2 matching 8 bases. V lost 4 bases to trimming and J lost 5 bases; unmatched junction nucleotides: 9. The length of the CDR3 is 15 residues. Germline values: CDR1 SNHLY, CDR2 FYNNEI.

The chain uses TRBV19 and TRBJ2-5, with 9 nucleotides matching TRBD2. V lost 6 bases to trimming and J lost 3 bases; unmatched junction nucleotides: 5. The CDR3 runs 14 residues. The germline CDR1 and CDR2 sequences are LNHDA and SQIVND (reference sequence). In DNA, the CDR3 is TGTGCCAGTAGAGTGGCGGGGGGGGAAGAGACCCAGTACTTC. This codes for CASRVAGGEETQYF.

The V and J genes are TRBV7-8 and TRBJ2-7; TRBD1 aligns across 7 bases. The CDR3 runs 15 residues. V gave up 0 bases and J gave up 6 bases; unmatched junction bases: 8. Germline lookup yields CDR1 SGHVS and CDR2 FQNEAQ. CDR3 nucleotide sequence: TGTGCCAGCAGCTTAGCACCGGGACAGAGTTTCGAGCAGTACTTC. It is translated as CASSLAPGQSFEQYF.

This chain connects TRBV4-1 to TRBJ2-2; D ambiguous. V shed 4 bases and J shed 9 bases, with 15 bases lying between them. CDR3 size: 14 residues. The germline CDR1 and CDR2 sequences are MGHRA and YSYEKL. CDR3 DNA sequence: TGCGCCAGCAGCCCCCACGCTGGCCCAAGGGAGCTGTTTTTT. The encoded protein is CASSPHAGPRELFF.

The V call is TRBV19, the J call TRBJ2-3; possibly TRBD1 for D (6 bases). Germline V gene lookup returns CDR1 LNHDA and CDR2 SQIVND (reference sequence). This CDR3 contains 15 residues. The germline V and J ends were trimmed by 3 bases and 4 bases, with 14 bases remaining between them. CDR3 coding DNA: TGTGCCAGTAGTATCCAGGGGAATTGGGCAGATACGCAGTATTTT. It translates to CASSIQGNWADTQYF.

The J gene is TRBJ1-1, the V gene TRBV4-3, with D perhaps TRBD1 (6 bases). V was trimmed by 1 base and J by 7 bases, leaving 13 bases between them. The CDR3 is 14 residues long. Germline CDR1 is LGHNA and CDR2 is YSLEER. CDR3 nucleotide sequence: TGCGCCAGCAGCCAAGTCGAGGGGACACTTGAAGCTTTCTTT. Translation: CASSQVEGTLEAFF.

The chain is built from TRBV6-5 and TRBJ2-1; 7 nucleotides align to TRBD2. Germline trimming cut 4 bases from V and 6 bases from J; bases unmatched to any gene: 6. Germline loops: CDR1 MNHEY, CDR2 SVGAGI. The CDR3 extends over 14 amino acids. The CDR3 is CASSFAGVLNEQFF. The CDR3 nucleotides are TGTGCCAGCAGTTTCGCGGGAGTTCTCAATGAGCAGTTCTTC.

This chain connects TRBV11-2 to TRBJ1-1; 8 bases are a match to TRBD1. Trimming at V came to 3 bases and at J to 0 bases, leaving 3 bases not matched to a gene. This CDR3 comprises 15 residues. Germline assignment: CDR1 SGHAT and CDR2 FQNNGV. This CDR3 is CASSFTGGMNTEAFF. The CDR3 region has the DNA TGTGCCAGCAGCTTTACAGGGGGAATGAACACTGAAGCTTTCTTT.

The chain is built from TRBV9 and TRBJ2-1, with D uncertain. This CDR3 region has 13 residues. CDR1 and CDR2 from the germline V gene are SGDLS and YYNGEE. The V and J ends lost 0 bases and 10 bases respectively, with 11 bases between them. This chain's CDR3 is CASSVGEAGEQFF. CDR3 DNA sequence: TGTGCCAGCAGCGTAGGAGAAGCAGGCGAGCAGTTCTTC.

The rearrangement uses TRBV6-6 and TRBJ1-6; D is perhaps TRBD1 (6 bases). V lost 5 bases, J lost 6 bases, and 14 bases lay in between. Germline CDR1 and CDR2: MNHNY and SVGAGI (reference sequence). The length of the CDR3 is 15 residues. CDR3 in amino acids: CASSTTGMANSPLHF. The CDR3 region has the DNA TGTGCCAGCAGTACCACAGGGATGGCTAATTCACCCCTCCACTTT.

The chain combines TRBV5-4 with TRBJ2-7; tentatively, D is TRBD2 (6 bases). Per the germline V gene, CDR1 is SGHNT and CDR2 is YYREEE (reference sequence). The CDR3 totals 15 residues. Trimming pared 2 bases from V and 2 bases from J, leaving 14 bases between. CDR3 amino acids: CASSLLAGSAYEQYF. CDR3 bases: TGTGCCAGCAGCTTATTGGCGGGATCGGCCTACGAGCAGTACTTC.

J is TRBJ2-7 and V is TRBV5-4, with TRBD2 identical over 10 bases. V shed 4 bases and J 3 bases; nucleotides not matched to a gene: 7. Germline V CDR1 and CDR2: SGHNT, YYREEE (reference sequence). This CDR3 spans 15 amino acids. This CDR3 is CASSLTSGVVYEQYF. DNA of the CDR3: TGTGCCAGCAGCCTTACTAGCGGGGTGGTCTACGAGCAGTACTTC.

The chain combines TRBV30 with TRBJ2-1; D possibly corresponds to TRBD2 (6 bases). Trimming shortened V by 5 bases and J by 2 bases, and 16 bases separated the two germline ends. From germline, CDR1 is GTSNPN and CDR2 SVGIG (reference sequence). CDR3 length: 15 amino acids. The CDR3 bases are TGTGCCTGGCAACCAGGGACTGGAACCTACAATGAGCAGTTCTTC. Residues: CAWQPGTGTYNEQFF.

Concerning this clone itself: At one end, the junction sequence differs from germline, possibly due to a read error. The chain joins TRBV7-7 to TRBJ2-3, with 8 nucleotides matching TRBD1. CDR3 length: 15 amino acids. CDR1 and CDR2 from the germline V gene are SSHAT and FNYEAQ (reference sequence). CDR3 residues: CASSFRDRLTDTQYF. The CDR3 DNA reads TGTGCTAGCAGCTTCCGGGACAGGCTCACAGATACGCAGTATTTT.

Note on this clone: Within the sample, other DNA sequences also encode this same CDR3. This chain joins TRBV30 and TRBJ2-5, with D maybe TRBD2 (5 bases). CDR1 and CDR2 from the germline V gene are GTSNPN and SVGIG (reference sequence). The CDR3 is made up of 11 amino acids. V lost 3 bases to trimming and J lost 5 bases, with 7 bases between them. The CDR3 bases are TGTGCCTGGAGCGGGGAGGAGACCCAGTACTTC. Translation: CAWSGEETQYF.

The J gene is TRBJ1-1, the V gene TRBV7-6, with TRBD1 matching over 7 bases. CDR3 size: 16 residues. Germline V lookup: CDR1 SGHVS, CDR2 FNYEAQ. V dropped 2 bases and J dropped 0; count of bases not matched to a gene: 6. Written as DNA, the CDR3 is TGTGCCAGCAGCTTATTTCAGGGGGAAATGAACACTGAAGCTTTCTTT. This translates into CASSLFQGEMNTEAFF. Full variable domain (rest looked up from reference TRBV7-6 and TRBJ1-1): GAGVSQSPRYKVTKRGQDVALRCDPISGHVSLYWYRQALGQGPEFLTYFNYEAQQDKSGLPNDRFSAERPEGSISTLTIQRTEQRDSAMYRCASSLFQGEMNTEAFFGQGTRLTVV.

The V gene is TRBV6-5, the J gene TRBJ2-7, with 11 bases fitting TRBD2. CDR1 is MNHEY and CDR2 is SVGAGI in the germline V gene. Unmatched junction bases numbered 8, after V lost 6 bases and J lost 4 bases. The CDR3 extends over 15 amino acids. CDR3: CASSTTASGRYEQYF. In DNA, the CDR3 is TGTGCCAGCAGCACAACCGCTAGCGGGAGGTACGAGCAGTACTTC.

This clone has more than one count but fewer than ten. The chain uses TRBV9 and TRBJ2-1; possible D gene TRBD1, 5 bases. Trimming took 0 bases from V and 12 from J, leaving 13 bases between them. This CDR3 spans 13 amino acids. Germline CDR1 reads SGDLS; CDR2 reads YYNGEE. The CDR3: CASSVAPDTLQFF. Written as DNA, the CDR3 is TGTGCCAGCAGCGTAGCCCCGGACACCCTGCAGTTCTTC. Full variable domain (missing parts from reference TRBV9 and TRBJ2-1): DSGVTQTPKHLITATGQRVTLRCSPRSGDLSVYWYQQSLDQGLQFLIQYYNGEERAKGNILERFSAQQFPDLHSELNLSSLELGDSALYFCASSVAPDTLQFFGPGTRLTVL.

This sequence joins TRBV7-2 and TRBJ2-5; 12 positions match TRBD2. Germline V lookup: CDR1 SGHTA, CDR2 FQGNSA. The CDR3 spans 15 residues. J was trimmed by 5 bases and V by 4 bases; bases with no gene match: 5. CDR3 amino acids: CASSSGLAGRETQYF. Written as DNA, the CDR3 is TGTGCCAGCAGCTCCGGACTAGCGGGACGGGAGACCCAGTACTTC. Using reference TRBV7-2 and TRBJ2-5 for the parts outside the CDR3, the full variable domain is GAGVSQSPSNKVTEKGKDVELRCDPISGHTALYWYRQSLGQGLEFLIYFQGNSAPDKSGLPSDRFSAERTGGSVSTLTIQRTQQEDSAVYLCASSSGLAGRETQYFGPGTRLLVL.

This clone is a singleton in its sample. This chain connects TRBV13 to TRBJ1-4; possibly TRBD1 for D (5 bases). V dropped 5 bases and J dropped 3 bases, with 16 bases sitting between them. Germline V gene data show CDR1 as PRHDT and CDR2 as FYEKMQ (reference sequence). CDR3 size: 16 residues. The CDR3 reads CASSVQGGVANEKLFF. The CDR3 DNA is TGTGCCAGCAGCGTCCAGGGAGGGGTGGCTAATGAAAAACTGTTTTTT.

This clone was counted a few times. This rearrangement joins TRBV5-6 to TRBJ2-1; 9 bases are a match to TRBD1. This CDR3 comprises 15 residues. The junction had 7 bases not matched to a gene; V was cut back by 4 bases and J by 5 bases. In germline, CDR1 is SGHDT, CDR2 YYEEEE. The CDR3 DNA reads TGTGCCAGCAGCCAAGGGGACAGGGAAAACAATGAGCAGTTCTTC. Protein: CASSQGDRENNEQFF. The full variable domain, rest sourced from reference TRBV5-6 and TRBJ2-1, is DAGVTQSPTHLIKTRGQQVTLRCSPKSGHDTVSWYQQALGQGPQFIFQYYEEEERQRGNFPDRFSGHQFPNYSSELNVNALLLGDSALYLCASSQGDRENNEQFFGPGTRLTVL.

The chain is built from TRBV7-2 and TRBJ2-3; maybe TRBD2 (6 bases). V was pared by 5 bases and J by 4 bases, with 10 bases between. The V gene's germline CDR1 is SGHTA and CDR2 FQGNSA. The CDR3 totals 13 residues. CDR3 sequence reads: CASSLGTADTQYF. For the CDR3, the DNA is TGTGCCAGCAGCCTTGGGACTGCAGATACGCAGTATTTT.

The chain employs TRBV30 and TRBJ2-1, with 7 bases identical to TRBD2. The trim removed 3 bases at V and 7 bases at J, leaving 6 bases unmatched. The CDR3 extends over 13 amino acids. The germline V gene has CDR1 GTSNPN and CDR2 SVGIG (reference sequence). The CDR3 region is CAWRNSGWNEQFF. CDR3 sequence (DNA): TGTGCCTGGAGGAATAGCGGGTGGAATGAGCAGTTCTTC.

This clone was observed a few times. V and J are TRBV7-8 and TRBJ1-5, with no clear D. In germline, CDR1 is SGHVS, CDR2 FQNEAQ. The CDR3 length is 14 residues. The germline V and J ends were trimmed by 5 bases and 6 bases, with 14 bases remaining between them. The CDR3, as DNA: TGTGCCAGCAGCCCAAGCTCCGGTACTCAGCCCCAGCATTTT. Translation: CASSPSSGTQPQHF. Complete variable domain (other parts from reference TRBV7-8 and TRBJ1-5): GAGVSQSPRYKVAKRGQDVALRCDPISGHVSLFWYQQALGQGPEFLTYFQNEAQLDKSGLPSDRFFAERPEGSVSTLKIQRTQQEDSAVYLCASSPSSGTQPQHFGDGTRLSIL.